These T cell receptor beta chains were read from a single sample in a study of blood T cell repertoires in COVID-19. Profiled with immunoSEQ multiplex PCR; TCRdb holds only in-frame clones, not every one. Seen here are approximately 47,000 clones, about 87% observed once, and the top ten hold about an eighth. The material sequenced was peripheral blood. The receptors here all came from a human donor with active COVID-19. The donor label of this sample is uncertain. Each CDR3 is given with its conserved first and last residue. The D gene is left open where the match is weak. Rows give clone size only sometimes, using once, few, many, or a class for an expanded clone.

V gene,clone size,D gene,CDR3 length,J gene,CDR3 DNA,CDR3 protein
TRBV3-1/TRBV3-2,-,TRBD2,16,TRBJ2-5,TGTGCCAGCAGCCAAGAGCGCCTAGCGGGATGGGAGACCCAGTACTTC,CASSQERLAGWETQYF
TRBV5-5,-,TRBD1,14,TRBJ2-7,TGTGCCAGCAGCCCCGGGACAGGGCGACACGAGCAGTACTTC,CASSPGTGRHEQYF
TRBV4-3,-,TRBD2,17,TRBJ2-7,TGCGCCAGCAGCCAAGAGGTAACTAGCGGACGCAACTACGAGCAGTACTTC,CASSQEVTSGRNYEQYF
TRBV5-1,-,TRBD2,16,TRBJ2-1,TGCGCCAGCAGCTTGGTCCAGCGGGGGGGCTACAATGAGCAGTTCTTC,CASSLVQRGGYNEQFF
TRBV4-1,-,TRBD1,19,TRBJ2-1,TGCGCCAGCAGCCAACAAGCGTTTCCAGGGACAGGGCAACGCAATGAGCAGTTCTTC,CASSQQAFPGTGQRNEQFF
TRBV4-1,-,TRBD1,14,TRBJ2-7,TGCGCCAGCAGCCCGGGGACAGTCTTCTACGAGCAGTACTTC,CASSPGTVFYEQYF
TRBV18,few,-,15,TRBJ2-3,TGTGCCAGCTCACCGAGTCGAGACAACACAGATACGCAGTATTTT,CASSPSRDNTDTQYF
TRBV5-1,-,-,14,TRBJ2-5,TGCGCCAGCAGCTTGGGACAGGGAGGAGAGACCCAGTACTTC,CASSLGQGGETQYF
TRBV5-1,-,-,14,TRBJ1-5,TGCGCCAGCAGCCTTATGGAGGGTGGTCAGCCCCAGCATTTT,CASSLMEGGQPQHF
TRBV5-1,-,TRBD1,14,TRBJ2-1,TGCGCCAGCAGCAGCACCGGGACAGGGGGTGGATCGTTCTTC,CASSSTGTGGGSFF
TRBV18,-,-,12,TRBJ2-1,TGTGCCAGCTCACAGGGGTCGGGTGAGCAGTTCTTC,CASSQGSGEQFF
TRBV5-4,once,-,15,TRBJ2-3,TGTGCCAGCAGCTTGGCCTGGGGAGGCACAGATACGCAGTATTTT,CASSLAWGGTDTQYF
TRBV11-2,-,-,15,TRBJ2-5,TGTGCCAGCAGCTTAGTTGACAGGGGAGGGGAGACCCAGTACTTC,CASSLVDRGGETQYF
TRBV6-2/TRBV6-3,-,-,16,TRBJ1-1,TGTGCCAGCAGTAGCCGGGGGTTCCCTATGAACACTGAAGCTTTCTTT,CASSSRGFPMNTEAFF
TRBV18,-,TRBD2,15,TRBJ2-1,TGTGCCAGCTCACCGAATAGCGGGACCTACAATGAGCAGTTCTTC,CASSPNSGTYNEQFF
TRBV28,-,-,16,TRBJ2-7,TGTGCCAGCAGTTTATACCGCCCCCTCAGCTCCTACGAGCAGTACTTC,CASSLYRPLSSYEQYF
TRBV14,-,-,14,TRBJ1-1,TGTGCCAGCAGCCGAAGCAGGGGTAGCGCTGAAGCTTTCTTT,CASSRSRGSAEAFF
TRBV24-1,-,TRBD2,16,TRBJ2-2,TGTGCCACCAGTGGGGTTAGCGGGTTCGACACCGGGGAGCTGTTTTTT,CATSGVSGFDTGELFF
TRBV27,-,-,13,TRBJ1-1,TGTGCCAGCAGTCCACGAATCGGTACTGAAGCTTTCTTT,CASSPRIGTEAFF
TRBV30,-,-,15,TRBJ2-3,TGTGCCTTCGGCCTGGCTAGCCCTGCACAGCATACGCAGTATTTT,CAFGLASPAQHTQYF
TRBV5-1,-,TRBD2,18,TRBJ2-1,TGCGCCAGCGGCCCGGGACTAGCGGGGGGGTTTAAGAAAGGTGAGCAGTTCTTC,CASGPGLAGGFKKGEQFF
TRBV11-2,-,-,11,TRBJ2-1,TGTGCCAGCAGCTTTCTCAATGAGCAGTTCTTC,CASSFLNEQFF
TRBV30,-,-,12,TRBJ2-3,TGTGCCTGGGCTCAGGGGCGAGATACGCAGTATTTT,CAWAQGRDTQYF
TRBV3-1/TRBV3-2,-,TRBD1,14,TRBJ2-3,TGTGCCAGCAGCGCCGGGACAGGGGCGGATACGCAGTATTTT,CASSAGTGADTQYF
TRBV5-6,-,-,15,TRBJ1-1,TGTGCCAGCAGCTTGGCCGGGGGGAGGGGCACTGAAGCTTTCTTT,CASSLAGGRGTEAFF
TRBV5-4,-,TRBD1,13,TRBJ1-2,TGTGCCAGCAGCAAGGGGGCGGAATGGGGCTACACCTTC,CASSKGAEWGYTF
TRBV2,-,-,15,TRBJ2-1,TGTGCCAGCAAGTTCTCACTAGCTGTTTACAATGAGCAGTTCTTC,CASKFSLAVYNEQFF
TRBV5-4,once,-,13,TRBJ2-5,TGTGCCAGCAGCTTGGACAGACAAGAGACCCAGTACTTC,CASSLDRQETQYF
TRBV19,-,TRBD2,14,TRBJ2-7,TGTGCCAGTAGTATCTTTGCGGGAGGGCCCGAGCAGTACTTC,CASSIFAGGPEQYF
TRBV7-2,-,TRBD1,16,TRBJ2-2,TGTGCCAGCAGCTTAGCCGGGACAGGGTTTTCCGGGGAGCTGTTTTTT,CASSLAGTGFSGELFF
TRBV7-6,-,-,16,TRBJ1-2,TGTGCCAGCAGCTTACATAAGGGGGAATCGGTCTATGGCTACACCTTC,CASSLHKGESVYGYTF
TRBV5-1,-,TRBD1,14,TRBJ2-3,TGCGCCAGCAGCTTGTCCCAGGGGGCAGATACGCAGTATTTT,CASSLSQGADTQYF
TRBV12-3/TRBV12-4,-,-,13,TRBJ1-2,TGTGCCAGCAGTTTGTCGGACGGACAAGGCTACACCTTC,CASSLSDGQGYTF
TRBV5-1,once,-,15,TRBJ1-5,TGCGCCAGCAGCTTGGCCCTCGGGTTCGGTCAGCCCCAGCATTTT,CASSLALGFGQPQHF
TRBV28,once,TRBD2,16,TRBJ2-1,TGTGCCAGCAGTTTCAGTAGCGGGGGGACCTACAATGAGCAGTTCTTC,CASSFSSGGTYNEQFF
TRBV28,-,TRBD2,16,TRBJ2-1,TGTGCCAGCAGTTTAGGGCTAGCGGGACATTGGAATGAGCAGTTCTTC,CASSLGLAGHWNEQFF
TRBV2,-,TRBD1,12,TRBJ2-1,TGTGCCAGCAGAACGACAGGGATTGAGCAGTTCTTC,CASRTTGIEQFF
TRBV2,-,-,17,TRBJ1-1,TGTGCCAGCATGGGATTAGGGGGATTGGTCTGGGACACTGAAGCTTTCTTT,CASMGLGGLVWDTEAFF
TRBV19,-,TRBD1,13,TRBJ1-1,TGTGCCAGTAGTACTCAGACAGGGACTGAAGCTTTCTTT,CASSTQTGTEAFF
TRBV7-3,-,-,15,TRBJ2-1,TGTGCCAGCAGCCCTTACATAAGCTCCTACAATGAGCAGTTCTTC,CASSPYISSYNEQFF
TRBV7-3,-,-,14,TRBJ2-3,TGTGCCAGCAGCTCCACTATGCGGGCAGATACGCAGTATTTT,CASSSTMRADTQYF
TRBV30,once,TRBD1,15,TRBJ1-2,TGTGCCTGGAGTGTTGGGACAGAGATTAACTATGGCTACACCTTC,CAWSVGTEINYGYTF
TRBV7-9,-,-,14,TRBJ1-2,TGTGCCAGCACCCTGATATCGGGTGGCTATGGCTACACCTTC,CASTLISGGYGYTF
TRBV11-3,-,TRBD1,13,TRBJ2-7,TGTGCCAGCCCCCGGGACAGGGGCGACGAGCAGTACTTC,CASPRDRGDEQYF
TRBV3-1/TRBV3-2,-,-,15,TRBJ2-7,TGTGCCAGCAGCCACGGAACGCAGGGTTGGGACGAGCAGTACTTC,CASSHGTQGWDEQYF
TRBV6-4,-,TRBD1,20,TRBJ2-7,TGTGCCAGCAGTGACTCGAAGGCCAGGGGGCTTATCGTCGCAACCCACGAGCAGTACTTC,CASSDSKARGLIVATHEQYF
TRBV4-1,-,TRBD2,15,TRBJ2-1,TGCGCCAGCAGCCAAGATACTAGCGGGTACAATGAGCAGTTCTTC,CASSQDTSGYNEQFF
TRBV2,-,-,12,TRBJ2-7,TGTGCCAGCAGTGAATCGAGATACGAGCAGTACTTC,CASSESRYEQYF
TRBV7-3,-,-,13,TRBJ2-2,TGTGCCAGCAGCTTGAGGAACACCGGGGAGCTGTTTTTT,CASSLRNTGELFF